This TCR beta chain was obtained from a study of blood T cell repertoires in COVID-19. Overall study: From the United States, Italy and Spain came samples of acute and convalescent COVID-19. T cells, B-cell-depleted T cells, or PBMCs provided the cDNA or gDNA that served as material.

Trimming removed 1 base from V and 1 base from J; junction bases left unmatched: 7. Per the germline V gene, CDR1 is MNHNS and CDR2 is SASEGT. The CDR3 totals 16 residues. Per the authors' pipeline: Nucleated cell number was recorded as an estimate derived from reference gene primer amplification. Only in-frame clones appear in the TCRdb table, and some are missing; sequencing was by immunoSEQ multiplex PCR. From that table come the V and J calls and clone size; the DNA was used to work out D and trimming. The repertoire includes some 150,000 clones, roughly 84% of them detected once, and approximately 1.1% sits in the top ten.

The V and J genes are TRBV6-1 and TRBJ2-7, with 7 bases that match TRBD1. The receptor comes from a middle-aged man with acute or convalescent COVID-19. What was sequenced was peripheral blood. The CDR3: CASSEGRGIGSYEQYF. The CDR3 DNA reads TGTGCCAGCAGTGAAGGCAGGGGGATTGGTTCCTACGAGCAGTACTTC.